These T cell receptor beta chains were read from a single sample in a study of T cells in Graves' hyperthyroidism and ophthalmopathy. TCRdb used MiXCR to reprocess the multiplex PCR reads, holding one entry per CDR3 protein. The sample yields about 370,000 distinct CDR3 sequences, 13% to 15% seen once. Sequenced input: blood. The receptors stem from a woman aged 60-75 years with Graves' ophthalmopathy. The CDR3 runs from the conserved cysteine through the conserved F or W. D genes are given only for firm matches. The size entry is marked missing in some rows and otherwise reads once, few, many or a size class.

>TRBV5-1|-|TRBJ1-5|14|few
TGCGCCAGCAGCTTGACGGGTCCGGATCAGCCCCAGCATTTT
CASSLTGPDQPQHF
>TRBV29-1|TRBD1|TRBJ2-2|13|-
TGCAGCGTGAGGGGGCAGGGCACCGGGGAGCTGTTTTTT
CSVRGQGTGELFF
>TRBV5-1|TRBD2|TRBJ2-7|16|-
TGCGCCAGCAGCTTGGAACTAGCGGGAGGGGCCTACGAGCAGTACTTC
CASSLELAGGAYEQYF
>TRBV20-1|-|TRBJ2-7|13|many
TGCAGTGCTAGAGAAACAGGGATCTACGAGCAGTACTTC
CSARETGIYEQYF
>TRBV6-1|TRBD2|TRBJ2-1|19|many
TGTGCCAGCAGCACCCGGGACACAGCGGGAGAGGGGCCCGACAATGAGCAGTTCTTC
CASSTRDTAGEGPDNEQFF
>TRBV7-2|-|TRBJ2-2|16|-
TGTGCCAGCAGCTTAGGCAGACTAGCGAACACCGGGGAGCTGTTTTTT
CASSLGRLANTGELFF
>TRBV4-2|TRBD2|TRBJ2-3|16|-
TGTGCCAGCAGCCAGGCCCTAGCGGGAGCAACAGATACGCAGTATTTT
CASSQALAGATDTQYF
>TRBV6-2/TRBV6-3|TRBD1|TRBJ2-5|16|many
TGTGCCAGCAGTTATCGACAGGGGGAGCTCCAAGAGACCCAGTACTTC
CASSYRQGELQETQYF
>TRBV6-5|-|TRBJ2-1|18|many
TGTGCCAGCAGTTACGGCCGAGGGGCAGGGCTTTCTGCGAATGAGCAGTTCTTC
CASSYGRGAGLSANEQFF
>TRBV7-3|-|TRBJ2-1|12|-
TGTGCCAGCAGCTCCGGACGGTCCCAGGTGTTCTTC
CASSSGRSQVFF
>TRBV28|-|TRBJ2-1|13|many
TGTGCCAGCAGTAGACTGCCCTACAATGAGCAGTTCTTC
CASSRLPYNEQFF
>TRBV20-1|-|TRBJ2-3|13|few
TGCAGTGCTATTGGAGGCCGGACAGATACGCAGTATTTT
CSAIGGRTDTQYF
>TRBV2|TRBD1|TRBJ2-3|13|many
TGTGCCAGCAGGCTCAGGGGGACAGATACGCAGTATTTT
CASRLRGTDTQYF
>TRBV7-2|-|TRBJ2-5|12|many
TGTGCCACCTCCTTTTCCGAGGGGACCCAGTACTTC
CATSFSEGTQYF
>TRBV28|TRBD1|TRBJ1-3|15|-
TGTGCCAGCAGTCCGACAGGGTCGAACGGAAACACCATATATTTT
CASSPTGSNGNTIYF
>TRBV12-3/TRBV12-4|-|TRBJ1-5|14|many
TGTGCCAGCAGGGATCAGGCGGCCAATCAGCCCCAGCATTTT
CASRDQAANQPQHF
>TRBV6-2/TRBV6-3|-|TRBJ2-3|16|-
TGTGCCAGCAGTAACCACGGAACAGGAGGAACAGATACGCAGTATTTT
CASSNHGTGGTDTQYF
>TRBV30|TRBD1|TRBJ2-7|13|many
TGTGCCTGGATAGGCCAGGGGGCCGAGGAGCAGTACTTC
CAWIGQGAEEQYF
>TRBV7-3|-|TRBJ2-2|16|many
TGTGCCAGCAGCTTACAGGGACGGGGGAACACCGGGGAGCTGTTTTTT
CASSLQGRGNTGELFF
>TRBV5-8|-|TRBJ1-2|15|few
TGTGCCAGCAGCTTATTCAAGGGCTCTTTGGTAGTCTACACCTTC
CASSLFKGSLVVYTF
>TRBV19|TRBD1|TRBJ1-5|18|few
TGTGCCAGTAGTATAGATCAGGACAGGGGAGGATGGAATCAGCCCCAGCATTTT
CASSIDQDRGGWNQPQHF
>TRBV20-1|-|TRBJ1-1|14|many
TGCAGTGCTAGAGATCCCAGGTACGACACTGAAGCTTTCTTT
CSARDPRYDTEAFF
>TRBV12-3/TRBV12-4|-|TRBJ1-5|13|many
TGTGCCAGCAGCCGGACAGCAAATCAGCCCCAGCATTTT
CASSRTANQPQHF
>TRBV5-5|TRBD2|TRBJ2-1|15|many
TGTGCCAGCAGCTTTAGCGGGAGCCAGGGGAATGAGCAGTTCTTC
CASSFSGSQGNEQFF
>TRBV4-1|TRBD1|TRBJ1-4|16|-
TGCGCCAGCAGCCAAGGGACAGGACCCCTCCAGGAAAAACTGTTTTTT
CASSQGTGPLQEKLFF
>TRBV7-9|-|TRBJ1-4|13|many
TGTGCCAGCAGCATGGATAGAGGGGAAAAACTGTTTTTT
CASSMDRGEKLFF
>TRBV5-6|TRBD1|TRBJ2-6|17|many
TGTGCCAGCAGCCGAGGACAGGGGCTCTCTGGGGCCAACGTCCTGACTTTC
CASSRGQGLSGANVLTF
>TRBV12-3/TRBV12-4|TRBD1|TRBJ1-2|15|many
TGTGCCAGCAGTCCTTACGGACAGGGGAGCTATGGCTACACCTTC
CASSPYGQGSYGYTF
>TRBV12-3/TRBV12-4|-|TRBJ2-2|15|few
TGTGCCAGCAGGCCAACCAGGCGCGGCACCGGGGAGCTGTTTTTT
CASRPTRRGTGELFF
>TRBV19|TRBD1|TRBJ2-2|14|many
TGTGCCAGTAGCGGGACAGCGAACACCGGGGAGCTGTTTTTT
CASSGTANTGELFF
>TRBV2|-|TRBJ2-1|11|many
TGTGCCAGCAGTGTAGAGGGTGAGCAGTTCTTC
CASSVEGEQFF
>TRBV3-1|TRBD2|TRBJ2-1|16|many
TGTGCCAGCAGCCAAGGCGCAGCGGGAGGGGTAAATGAGCAGTTCTTC
CASSQGAAGGVNEQFF
>TRBV6-1|TRBD1|TRBJ2-5|15|-
TGTGCCAGCGATCGCGGGACAGGGTACCAAGAGACCCAGTACTTC
CASDRGTGYQETQYF
>TRBV19|-|TRBJ2-7|14|-
TGTGCCAGTAGTCCCCGGGACTCTCCCTACGAGCAGTACTTC
CASSPRDSPYEQYF
>TRBV18|TRBD1|TRBJ2-7|17|few
TGTGCCAGCTCACTAACCCACGACAGGGCGCCCACCTGGGAGCAGTACTTC
CASSLTHDRAPTWEQYF
>TRBV28|TRBD1|TRBJ2-2|16|-
TGTGCCAGCAGTTCCGGGCAGGGGGCCCACACCGGGGAGCTGTTTTTT
CASSSGQGAHTGELFF
>TRBV7-2|TRBD2|TRBJ2-7|15|-
TGTGCCAGCAGCTACCAGGGTCTAGCGGGAAGCGAGCAGTACTTC
CASSYQGLAGSEQYF
>TRBV7-6|-|TRBJ2-3|14|many
TGTGCCAGCAGCCCCCAGACGAGCACAGATACGCAGTATTTT
CASSPQTSTDTQYF
>TRBV7-3|-|TRBJ2-2|16|many
TGTGCCAGCAGCTTAAGTCGGGATCGGGACACCGGGGAGCTGTTTTTT
CASSLSRDRDTGELFF
>TRBV3-1|-|TRBJ2-7|14|many
TGTGCCAGCAGCCAACGGACTAGGGGGTACGAGCAGTACTTC
CASSQRTRGYEQYF
>TRBV7-9|-|TRBJ2-6|15|many
TGTGCCAGCAGCCCTCAGGGGTCTGGGGCCAACGTCCTGACTTTC
CASSPQGSGANVLTF
>TRBV5-1|-|TRBJ2-1|17|few
TGCGCCAGCAGCGACACCGTTAGGCGGGATGGTTACAATGAGCAGTTCTTC
CASSDTVRRDGYNEQFF
>TRBV3-1|TRBD1|TRBJ2-7|15|many
TGTGCCAGCAGCCACCCGCCGGGACAGGGTGTCGAGCAGTACTTC
CASSHPPGQGVEQYF
>TRBV20-1|TRBD2|TRBJ2-7|14|-
TGCAGTGCCCGGGGGGGGGCTAGCGGTCTGGAGCAGTACTTC
CSARGGASGLEQYF
>TRBV19|-|TRBJ2-7|13|-
TGTGCCAGTAGTATAACGGATGCCTACGAGCAGTACTTC
CASSITDAYEQYF
>TRBV6-4|TRBD2|TRBJ2-1|16|few
TGTGCCAGCAGTAGTAGGGGACTAGCGGTTTACAATGAGCAGTTCTTC
CASSSRGLAVYNEQFF
>TRBV6-2/TRBV6-3|-|TRBJ1-2|13|-
TGTGCCAGCAGTTACGTACCCGGGTTCGGCTACACCTTC
CASSYVPGFGYTF
>TRBV28|-|TRBJ2-3|14|-
TGTGCCAGCAGAGAGAAGGGGTGGACAGATACGCAGTATTTT
CASREKGWTDTQYF
>TRBV28|TRBD1|TRBJ2-5|16|many
TGTGCCAGCAGTTTCCCGGGACAGGGGTACGCTGGGACCCAGTACTTC
CASSFPGQGYAGTQYF
>TRBV7-9|-|TRBJ2-2|12|few
TGTGCCAGCAGCTTCGAAGGTGGGGAGCTGTTTTTT
CASSFEGGELFF
>TRBV20-1|TRBD2|TRBJ2-3|14|many
TGCAGTGCTAGACGGCAGGGAGGGACAGATACGCAGTATTTT
CSARRQGGTDTQYF
>TRBV28|-|TRBJ2-5|14|many
TGTGCCAGCAGAAGACAGGGACTCGAAAAGACCCAGTACTTC
CASRRQGLEKTQYF
>TRBV5-1|TRBD1|TRBJ2-3|15|many
TGCGCCAGCAGCAGGACAGGCTATGGCACAGATACGCAGTATTTT
CASSRTGYGTDTQYF
>TRBV20-1|-|TRBJ2-2|14|few
TGCAGTGCTACCCCGGGACTTAACACCGGGGAGCTGTTTTTT
CSATPGLNTGELFF
>TRBV5-5|TRBD1|TRBJ1-1|12|few
TGTGCCAGCAGCCCTTCGGACAGGGAAGCTTTCTTT
CASSPSDREAFF